This TCR beta chain was identified during a study of blood T cell repertoires in COVID-19. Generated by immunoSEQ multiplex PCR, the TCRdb table keeps only in-frame clones and is missing some. The table lists 55,000 or so clones, approximately 91% of them singletons, with 8.5% in the top ten. The specimen was peripheral blood. This TCR was sampled from a man in his sixties with active COVID-19.

CDR3 sequence reads: CASSVARETEAFF. In nucleotides, the CDR3 is TGTGCCAGCAGCGTAGCTCGAGAGACTGAAGCTTTCTTT. V gene TRBV9 combines with J gene TRBJ1-1; D call uncertain. V lost 0 bases and J lost 5, with 8 bases in between. The CDR3 consists of 13 residues. Germline lookup yields CDR1 SGDLS and CDR2 YYNGEE.